This TCR beta chain was obtained from a study of cytomegalovirus exposure and HLA in healthy donors. Points from the study as a whole: In the analysis, some V segments, TRBV6-2 and TRBV6-3 included, were excluded as indistinguishable. Some public TCRs appeared in many individuals, while most sequences were rare.

Researchers ran the PCR with 60 Vbeta and 13 Jbeta primers. The repertoire was sequenced with immunoSEQ multiplex PCR; TCRdb's copy has only in-frame clones and lacks some. The sample has 95,000 to 150,000 clones; over 70% are singletons. This CDR3 region has 16 residues. The V gene's germline CDR1 is LNHNV and CDR2 YYDKDF (reference sequence). Trimming took 2 bases from V and 5 from J, leaving 17 bases between them. In the case of this clone: No antigen is known for it.

The origin of this receptor is a woman aged 50 to 60 in good health and CMV-seronegative. The chain carries TRBV15 and TRBJ2-3, with D maybe TRBD1 (5 bases). Sequenced material: PBMCs. This CDR3 reads CATSRHERQGEDTQYF. CDR3 nucleotide sequence: TGTGCCACCAGCAGACATGAAAGGCAGGGTGAAGATACGCAGTATTTT.